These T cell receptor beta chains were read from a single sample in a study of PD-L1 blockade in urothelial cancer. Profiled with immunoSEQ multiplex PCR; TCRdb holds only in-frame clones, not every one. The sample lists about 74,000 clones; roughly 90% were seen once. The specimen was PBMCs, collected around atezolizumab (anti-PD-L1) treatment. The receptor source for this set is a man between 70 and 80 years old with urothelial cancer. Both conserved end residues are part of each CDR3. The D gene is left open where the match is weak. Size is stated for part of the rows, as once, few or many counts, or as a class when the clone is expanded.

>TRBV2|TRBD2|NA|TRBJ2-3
TGTGCCAGCGTAGCGGGATGGGGCACAGATACGCAGTATTTT
CASVAGWGTDTQYF
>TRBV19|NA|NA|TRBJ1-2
TGTGCCAGTAAATCAGGCAGCTCTAACTATGGCTACACCTTC
CASKSGSSNYGYTF
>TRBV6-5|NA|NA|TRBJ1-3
TGTGCCAGCAGTTCAACAGGGCGCTCTGGAAACACCATATATTTT
CASSSTGRSGNTIYF
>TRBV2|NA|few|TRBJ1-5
TGTGCCAGCAGTGGCGCGGGGGCCAATCAGCCCCAGCATTTT
CASSGAGANQPQHF
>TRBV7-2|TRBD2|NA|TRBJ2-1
TGTGCCAGCAGCCGGGAGCGGGGCCGTTACAATGAGCAGTTCTTC
CASSRERGRYNEQFF
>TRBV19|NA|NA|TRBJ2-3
TGTGCCAGTAGTATAAGGGGGTCAGATACGCAGTATTTT
CASSIRGSDTQYF
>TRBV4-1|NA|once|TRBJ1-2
TGCGCCAGCAGCCAAGAAGCAGGCCCCTATGGCTACACCTTC
CASSQEAGPYGYTF
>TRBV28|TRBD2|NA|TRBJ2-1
TGTGCCAGCAGACCCGGGACTAGCGGGACCATTGGAGAGCAGTTCTTC
CASRPGTSGTIGEQFF
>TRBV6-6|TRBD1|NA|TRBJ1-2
TGTGCCAGCAGTTACTTAGGACCAGGGGGAGGCGGCTACACCTTC
CASSYLGPGGGGYTF
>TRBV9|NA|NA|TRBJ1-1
TGTGCCAGCAGCGTAGACGGGGGGGCTGAAGCTTTCTTT
CASSVDGGAEAFF
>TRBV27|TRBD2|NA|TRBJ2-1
TGTGCCAGCAGTTTATCGAGGGGACTACTACTCTACAATGAGCAGTTCTTC
CASSLSRGLLLYNEQFF
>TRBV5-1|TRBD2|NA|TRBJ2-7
TGCGCCAGCAGGCACCGGGTACTAGCGGGAGTACTGGACGAGCAGTACTTC
CASRHRVLAGVLDEQYF
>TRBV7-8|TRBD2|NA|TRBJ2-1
TGTGCCAGCAGCTTAGGACTAGCGGGGTACAATGAGCAGTTCTTC
CASSLGLAGYNEQFF
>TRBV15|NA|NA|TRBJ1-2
TGTGCCACCAGCAGAGATCCCAGGAATCCAGATGGCTACACCTTC
CATSRDPRNPDGYTF
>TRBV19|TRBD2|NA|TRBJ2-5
TGTGCCAGTATAGGGACTAACCAAGAGACCCAGTACTTC
CASIGTNQETQYF
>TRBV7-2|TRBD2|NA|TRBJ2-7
TGTGCCAGCAGCCTCCCCCGACTAGCATACGAGCAGTACTTC
CASSLPRLAYEQYF
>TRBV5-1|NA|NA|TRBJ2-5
TGCGCCAGCAGATTCCAGACTGCCCCGGGGGAGACCCAGTACTTC
CASRFQTAPGETQYF
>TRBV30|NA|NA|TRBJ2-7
TGTGCCTGGGAGCAAGGAGGGTACGAGCAGTACTTC
CAWEQGGYEQYF
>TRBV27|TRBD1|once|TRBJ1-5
TGTGCCAGCAGTTCTCGGACAGGGGGCTTTACTTATCAGCCCCAGCATTTT
CASSSRTGGFTYQPQHF
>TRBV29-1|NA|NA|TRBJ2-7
TGCAGCGTTCGGGACTTATTCTACGAGCAGTACTTC
CSVRDLFYEQYF
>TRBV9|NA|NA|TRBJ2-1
TGTGCCAGCAGCGTCGCGACTAGCTCCTACAATGAGCAGTTCTTC
CASSVATSSYNEQFF
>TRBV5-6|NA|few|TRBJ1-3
TGTGCCAGCAGCCCCGACAGGAACGGAAACACCATATATTTT
CASSPDRNGNTIYF